This is a list of T cell receptor beta chains from one sample in a study of cytomegalovirus exposure and HLA in healthy donors. The data were produced by immunoSEQ multiplex PCR, yet TCRdb's version contains in-frame clones alone and is incomplete. The table includes tens of thousands of clones, about 70% detected once. The sample consisted of PBMCs. All receptors come from a woman between 50 and 59 years old in good health and CMV-seropositive. Both conserved end residues are part of each CDR3. A D gene is named only where the DNA matches it firmly. Only part of the rows carry a size: once, few, many, or a class if the clone is expanded.

v_call	d_call	cdr3_length	j_call	clone_size	cdr3_nt	cdr3_aa
TRBV11-3	NA	13	TRBJ2-1	NA	TGTGCCAGCAGCCTCTCCAGGGCAGGGGAGCAGTTCTTC	CASSLSRAGEQFF
TRBV30	TRBD1	14	TRBJ1-2	NA	TGTGCCTGGGCCTCAGGACAGGGAGGCTATGGCTACACCTTC	CAWASGQGGYGYTF
TRBV9	TRBD2	15	TRBJ2-1	NA	TGTGCCAGCAGCACCCTAGCGGGAGGTATCAATGAGCAGTTCTTC	CASSTLAGGINEQFF
TRBV2	NA	14	TRBJ1-1	NA	TGTGCCAGCAGTGAGAAGGGAGGTGTCACTGAAGCTTTCTTT	CASSEKGGVTEAFF
TRBV5-6	TRBD2	15	TRBJ2-7	few	TGTGCCAGCAGCTTGGAAGGACTAGTCGGCTACGAGCAGTACTTC	CASSLEGLVGYEQYF
TRBV15	NA	14	TRBJ2-7	NA	TGTGCCACCAAGCGGCGGGACGGCAACTACGAGCAGTACTTC	CATKRRDGNYEQYF
TRBV6-6	NA	12	TRBJ2-7	NA	TGTGCCACAAGACAGGATTCCTACGAGCAGTACTTC	CATRQDSYEQYF
TRBV11-2	NA	14	TRBJ1-4	NA	TGTGCCAGCAGCCAAAGACAGGCGAATGAAAAACTGTTTTTT	CASSQRQANEKLFF
TRBV5-4	NA	14	TRBJ2-1	NA	TGTGCCAGCAGCCCGCGGGGGCCGGCCAATGAGCAGTTCTTC	CASSPRGPANEQFF
TRBV4-2	TRBD1	15	TRBJ1-3	NA	TGTGCCAGCAGCGAGGACAGGGCGGCTGGAAACACCATATATTTT	CASSEDRAAGNTIYF
TRBV7-2	NA	13	TRBJ2-4	NA	TGTGCCAGCAGCTTACTAGCCAAAAACATTCAGTACTTC	CASSLLAKNIQYF
TRBV10-3	TRBD2	14	TRBJ2-1	NA	TGTGCCATCAGTGCCGGGACTAGCAAGAATGAGCAGTTCTTC	CAISAGTSKNEQFF
TRBV5-4	NA	15	TRBJ2-7	once	TGTGCCAGCAACTTGGGTGGAGCGGGCGGCTACGAGCAGTACTTC	CASNLGGAGGYEQYF
TRBV29-1	NA	13	TRBJ2-3	NA	TGCAGCGTTGATTTTCAGAGGGAGCATACGCAGTATTTT	CSVDFQREHTQYF
TRBV10-3	TRBD1	14	TRBJ1-2	NA	TGTGCCATCAGTGGGAAAACAGGGGACTATGGCTACACCTTC	CAISGKTGDYGYTF
TRBV19	NA	14	TRBJ1-1	NA	TGTGCCAGTAGTGGGCAACAGGGAACGACTGAAGCTTTCTTT	CASSGQQGTTEAFF
TRBV29-1	TRBD1	13	TRBJ2-7	NA	TGCAGCGTACAAGGACAGGGCACCTACGAGCAGTACTTC	CSVQGQGTYEQYF
TRBV2	NA	13	TRBJ1-4	NA	TGTGCCAGCAGCGGGGACAATAATGAAAAACTGTTTTTT	CASSGDNNEKLFF
TRBV7-8	TRBD1	14	TRBJ1-2	once	TGTGCCAGCAGCTTACCCGGACAGGAGTGGGGCTACACCTTC	CASSLPGQEWGYTF
TRBV10-2	TRBD1	14	TRBJ1-2	NA	TGCGCCAGCAGTGTCCGACAGGGTATGGATGGCTACACCTTC	CASSVRQGMDGYTF
TRBV27	NA	14	TRBJ2-3	NA	TGTGCCAGCAGTTTCTTCCGGGACACAGATACGCAGTATTTT	CASSFFRDTDTQYF
TRBV28	NA	12	TRBJ1-5	NA	TGTGCCAGCAGTTCTGTCCCTCAGCCCCAGCATTTT	CASSSVPQPQHF
TRBV9	NA	14	TRBJ1-3	once	TGTGCCAGCAGCGTCAGACATCCTGGAAACACCATATATTTT	CASSVRHPGNTIYF
TRBV30	TRBD2	12	TRBJ2-1	NA	TGTGCCTACGGGACTACGGATAATGAGCAGTTCTTC	CAYGTTDNEQFF
TRBV6-5	TRBD2	15	TRBJ2-2	few	TGTGCCAGCCCAGTGGGAGCGGGAAACACCGGGGAGCTGTTTTTT	CASPVGAGNTGELFF
TRBV11-3	NA	12	TRBJ1-6	NA	TGTGCCAGCGGAAACGGGGGTTCACCCCTCCACTTT	CASGNGGSPLHF
TRBV6-1	TRBD2	14	TRBJ2-7	NA	TGTGCCAGCAACATAGCGGGAGGACCATACGAGCAGTACTTC	CASNIAGGPYEQYF
TRBV7-8	TRBD1	14	TRBJ2-7	NA	TGTGCCAGCAGCTTAGCGGGACAGGCCTACGAGCAGTACTTC	CASSLAGQAYEQYF
TRBV6-1	TRBD1	15	TRBJ1-1	NA	TGTGCCAGCAGTAATTTGGGGACAGGGGGGACTGAAGCTTTCTTT	CASSNLGTGGTEAFF
TRBV2	TRBD1	15	TRBJ1-5	NA	TGTGCCAGCAGGCCCGGACAGGCCCCCAATCAGCCCCAGCATTTT	CASRPGQAPNQPQHF